This T cell receptor (beta chain) was obtained from a study of blood T cell repertoires in COVID-19. For the study at large: COVID-19 samples from acute and convalescent phases originated in the United States, Italy and Spain. Sources were T cells, B-cell-depleted T cells, or PBMCs; the material itself was cDNA or gDNA.

The CDR3 extends over 14 amino acids. CDR1 and CDR2 (germline): KGHSH, LQKENI. The J segment lost 7 bases and the V segment lost 6 bases, leaving 8 bases of the junction unmatched. Followed over time, Seattle patients had been enrolled while infection was active. Data came from immunoSEQ multiplex PCR; TCRdb stores just in-frame clones and leaves some out. The table has approximately 240,000 clones, about nine tenths seen once. The origin of this receptor is a man aged 25-45 years with COVID-19, enrolled during active disease. Sequencing was carried out using peripheral blood. The chain links TRBV18 to TRBJ1-1; the match to TRBD1 covers 10 bases. This CDR3 is CASSPDRGRDEAFF. DNA for the CDR3: TGTGCCAGCTCGCCAGACAGGGGGCGGGATGAAGCTTTCTTT.